The rows below give T cell receptor beta chains drawn from one sample of a study of long-term antiretroviral therapy in people with HIV. Assay: immunoSEQ multiplex PCR; the TCRdb copy retains only in-frame clones and omits some. The data show approximately 23,000 clones, 81% seen once. Sequenced material: unsorted PBMCs, taken 1.5 years after starting antiretroviral therapy. Receptor source: a man younger than 40 with HIV. Both conserved end residues are part of each CDR3. Fields, in order: J gene, V gene, CDR3 protein.

>TRBJ2-2|TRBV5-1
CASSFLRTTNTGELFF
>TRBJ1-1|TRBV28
CASSLPIGMNTEAFF
>TRBJ2-7|TRBV5-4
CASSFRAGATYEQYF
>TRBJ1-5|TRBV6-1
CASSDGDSNQPQHF
>TRBJ2-7|TRBV2
CASSEAPPGLAGYEQYF
>TRBJ2-7|TRBV7-9
CASSFPPSYEQYF
>TRBJ1-2|TRBV6-4
CASSDSGTALQSYTF
>TRBJ1-4|TRBV11-2
CASSSARGRGEKLFF
>TRBJ2-7|TRBV27
CASSLRGISFDEQYF
>TRBJ1-2|TRBV10-3
CAISERGGLAHYGYTF
>TRBJ2-1|TRBV5-4
CASSPLGQRSYNEQFF